What follows are 25 T cell receptor beta chains derived from one specimen sequenced in a study of T cell repertoires in cytomegalovirus infection. TCRdb itself ran the reads through MiXCR, one entry per CDR3 protein. The data contain about 490,000 distinct CDR3 sequences, about 11% of them seen just once; the ten biggest clones take up about a tenth. Sequenced material: PBMCs. The receptors were gathered from a human donor in good health (CMV status not recorded). Some clones in this sample may be carry-over from other donors' samples.

This clonotype has a count of ten or more. The chain carries TRBV4-1 and TRBJ2-7; 9 nucleotides match TRBD1. The V and J ends lost 1 base and 3 bases, in that order; junction bases with no gene match: 4. Germline assignment: CDR1 MGHRA and CDR2 YSYEKL. The length of the CDR3 is 15 residues. DNA of the CDR3: TGCGCCAGCAGCCAAGGGACAGGGGCCATCTACGAGCAGTACTTC. Translated, it gives CASSQGTGAIYEQYF.

In its sample, this clonotype was seen many times. This chain links TRBV7-2 with TRBJ2-5; D is possibly TRBD1 or TRBD2 (6 bases each). CDR1 SGHTA and CDR2 FQGNSA come from the germline V gene. The CDR3 spans 14 residues. The ends were cut back, 5 bases at V and 5 bases at J, with 15 bases in the middle. CDR3 in amino acids: CASSRGPGRETQYF. The CDR3 DNA sequence: TGTGCCAGCAGCCGGGGGCCGGGACGGGAGACCCAGTACTTC. Together with reference TRBV7-2 and TRBJ2-5, the CDR3 gives the full variable domain: GAGVSQSPSNKVTEKGKDVELRCDPISGHTALYWYRQSLGQGLEFLIYFQGNSAPDKSGLPSDRFSAERTGGSVSTLTIQRTQQEDSAVYLCASSRGPGRETQYFGPGTRLLVL.

In its sample, this clonotype was seen many times. The chain carries TRBV28 and TRBJ2-2; D is unclear. CDR3 size: 13 residues. In germline, CDR1 is MDHEN, CDR2 SYDVKM. The V end lost 6 bases, the J end lost 7 bases, and 12 bases lay between the germline ends. DNA for the CDR3: TGTGCCAGCAGCCCCCTCCCCTTCGGGGAGCTGTTTTTT. Protein sequence: CASSPLPFGELFF.

In this sample, this clonotype turned up many times. The chain is built from TRBV7-9 and TRBJ2-2, with D perhaps assigned TRBD1 or TRBD2 (5 bases each). V was cut by 7 bases and J by 1 base, with 13 bases left in between. This CDR3 has 15 amino acids. Per the germline V gene, CDR1 is SEHNR and CDR2 is FQNEAQ (reference sequence). CDR3 protein: CASTRGGGNTGELFF. The CDR3 DNA sequence: TGTGCCAGCACCCGAGGTGGGGGGAACACCGGGGAGCTGTTTTTT.

This clonotype was found many times. J is TRBJ2-2 and V is TRBV6-1, with 7 bases lining up with TRBD1. This CDR3 is built from 15 residues. Germline values: CDR1 MNHNS, CDR2 SASEGT. Trimming cost V 7 bases and J 6 bases; bases outside gene matches: 11. The CDR3 sequence is CASNRGGLGSGELFF. The DNA of the CDR3 is TGTGCCAGCAACAGGGGCGGTCTTGGGTCCGGGGAGCTGTTTTTT.

This clonotype was seen many times. The rearrangement joins TRBV7-9 to TRBJ1-1; TRBD1 aligns across 7 bases. J lost 4 bases, V lost 1 base, and 3 bases had no gene match. Germline V CDR1 and CDR2: SEHNR, FQNEAQ (reference sequence). This CDR3 has 14 residues. The CDR3 here is CASSLVPGGTEAFF. The CDR3 DNA follows: TGTGCCAGCAGCTTAGTCCCAGGGGGCACTGAAGCTTTCTTT.

This clonotype was seen repeatedly, ten times or more. The genes are TRBV2 and TRBJ2-1; possibly TRBD2 for D (5 bases). Trimming removed 7 bases at V and 4 bases at J, with 11 bases between. Germline CDR1 SNHLY, CDR2 FYNNEI. The CDR3 extends over 13 amino acids. CDR3 loop: CASTAEPYNEQFF. The CDR3, as DNA: TGTGCCAGCACAGCGGAACCATACAATGAGCAGTTCTTC.

This clonotype was detected a few times. V gene TRBV3-1 combines with J gene TRBJ1-1; no reliable D call. This CDR3 is built from 14 residues. CDR1 is LGHDT, CDR2 YNNKEL, per germline (reference sequence). The V gene lost 1 base and the J gene lost 7 bases, with 13 bases spanning the gap. In DNA, the CDR3 is TGTGCCAGCAGCCAAGTCTCAGCGGGGAATGAAGCTTTCTTT. As protein: CASSQVSAGNEAFF.

This clonotype was seen a few times. The rearrangement joins TRBV6-6 to TRBJ2-1; possibly TRBD2 for D (6 bases). V was clipped by 5 bases and J by 4 bases, with 18 bases between them. CDR3 length: 16 residues. The V gene's germline CDR1 is MNHNY and CDR2 SVGAGI (reference sequence). CDR3 residues: CASSETAGLVYNEQFF. CDR3 coding DNA: TGTGCCAGCAGTGAGACTGCGGGACTGGTTTACAATGAGCAGTTCTTC.

V and J are TRBV27 and TRBJ2-7; TRBD1 matches 8 bases. CDR1 and CDR2 (germline): MNHEY, SMNVEV (reference sequence). The V and J ends lost 5 bases and 6 bases, in that order; junction bases with no gene match: 9. The CDR3 consists of 14 residues. The CDR3 DNA reads as TGTGCCAGCAGTGCAGGGGGCTATCTGGGCGAGCAGTACTTC. Its translation: CASSAGGYLGEQYF.

This clonotype was counted many times. This sequence joins TRBV3-1 and TRBJ1-5, with 11 bases identical to TRBD1. This CDR3 contains 15 residues. The germline gives CDR1 LGHDT, CDR2 YNNKEL (reference sequence). The trim removed 3 bases at V and 7 bases at J, leaving 5 bases unmatched. The CDR3: CASSQDRTGGQPQHF. The CDR3 DNA follows: TGTGCCAGCAGCCAGGATAGGACAGGGGGCCAGCCCCAGCATTTT.

This clonotype appeared many times. V is TRBV7-9 and J is TRBJ1-2; no clear D gene. CDR3 size: 13 residues. Germline V lookup: CDR1 SEHNR, CDR2 FQNEAQ (reference sequence). The germline V and J ends were trimmed by 11 bases and 6 bases, with 19 bases remaining between them. In DNA form, the CDR3 reads TGTGCCGTTCTAGGACGGACGAGACATGGCTACACCTTC. Amino acids: CAVLGRTRHGYTF.

At least ten counts were recorded for this clonotype. The CDR3 protein is CASSYPHTDTQYF. As DNA, the CDR3 is TGTGCCAGCAGTTACCCTCACACAGATACGCAGTATTTT. J is TRBJ2-3 and V is TRBV6-2 or TRBV6-3, with no clear D. The germline V gene has CDR1 MNHEY and CDR2 SVGEGT. The CDR3 runs 13 residues. V shed 2 bases and J shed 2 bases, with 5 bases lying between them.

This clonotype has a count of ten or more. The chain couples TRBV29-1 to TRBJ2-3, with D possibly matching TRBD2 (5 bases). The CDR3 spans 15 residues. The V gene's germline CDR1 is SQVTM and CDR2 ANQGSEA. Trimming stripped 0 bases from V and 0 bases from J, with 10 bases between. CDR3 in amino acids: CSVEDSGASTDTQYF. The CDR3 DNA is TGCAGCGTTGAAGACAGCGGTGCTAGCACAGATACGCAGTATTTT.

At least ten counts were recorded for this clonotype. The chain combines TRBV5-1 with TRBJ1-6, with D perhaps TRBD1 (5 bases). Germline V gene sequence: CDR1 SGHRS, CDR2 YFSETQ. CDR3 length: 14 amino acids. V was shortened by 0 bases and J by 10 bases, with 11 bases between the two germline ends. CDR3 coding DNA: TGCGCCAGCAGCTTGGGGGACCCCACATCACCCCTCCACTTT. Translation: CASSLGDPTSPLHF.

Of note for this clonotype: This may be a read error: a much more frequent sequence differs by one nucleotide. The V and J genes are TRBV28 and TRBJ1-3; possible D gene TRBD1, 5 bases. The CDR3 sequence is 15 residues long. Germline CDR1 MDHEN, CDR2 SYDVKM. V was cut by 1 base and J by 3 bases, with 10 bases left in between. CDR3 amino acids: CASSLLEGFGNTIYF. The CDR3 DNA is TGTGCCAGCAGTTTATTGGAGGGGTTTGGAAACACCATATATTTT.

This clonotype was observed at least ten times. This chain uses TRBV10-3 with TRBJ1-1, with D possibly being TRBD1 (5 bases). Trimming removed 10 bases at V and 4 bases at J, with 25 bases between. Germline V CDR1 and CDR2: ENHRY, SYGVKD. The CDR3 is made up of 16 amino acids. CDR3 protein: CATIPLGSGGSTEAFF. CDR3 nucleotides: TGTGCCACCATCCCTCTAGGGAGCGGGGGATCCACTGAAGCTTTCTTT.

This clonotype came up a few times. The chain employs TRBV3-1 and TRBJ1-2; D is unresolved. V was shortened by 2 bases and J by 6 bases, with 19 bases between the two germline ends. Germline CDR1 LGHDT, CDR2 YNNKEL (reference sequence). This CDR3 comprises 16 residues. The CDR3 sequence: CASSQNPPTFQDGYTF. CDR3 nucleotide sequence: TGTGCCAGCAGCCAAAACCCCCCAACCTTTCAGGATGGCTACACCTTC.

The sample holds many counts of this clonotype. The chain carries TRBV6-1 and TRBJ2-1; D is possibly TRBD2 (7 bases). CDR1 is MNHNS, CDR2 SASEGT, per germline. Trimming left V 0 bases short and J 7 bases short, with 19 bases between. This CDR3 has 17 residues. The CDR3 sequence: CASSEALRGGAWNEQFF. CDR3 nucleotides: TGTGCCAGCAGTGAAGCGCTTCGAGGGGGGGCCTGGAATGAGCAGTTCTTC.

The table lists this clonotype with many counts. J is TRBJ2-5 and V is TRBV7-8, with D unclear. Germline-derived CDR1 and CDR2 are SGHVS and FQNEAQ. Trimming cost V 3 bases and J 4 bases, with 9 bases left between them. This CDR3 is 13 amino acids long. The CDR3 DNA reads TGTGCCAGCAGCTTCCCTGGTCTAGAGACCCAGTACTTC. Translated: CASSFPGLETQYF.

This clonotype was detected many times. V usage is TRBV6-1 and J usage is TRBJ2-1; D unclear. The CDR3 loop spans 12 amino acids. Trimming shortened V by 2 bases and J by 7 bases, and 6 bases separated the two germline ends. Germline CDR1 and CDR2: MNHNS and SASEGT. CDR3: CASSENQNEQFF. The CDR3 DNA is TGTGCCAGCAGTGAAAACCAAAATGAGCAGTTCTTC.

The chain is built from TRBV5-1 and TRBJ2-5; weak D call: TRBD2 (5 bases). This CDR3 has 16 amino acids. Trimming took 0 bases from V and 4 from J, leaving 16 bases between them. Germline CDR1 is SGHRS and CDR2 is YFSETQ. Here the CDR3 DNA reads TGCGCCAGCAGCTTGGCTCTACTAGGCGGAGGAGAGACCCAGTACTTC. Translation: CASSLALLGGGETQYF.

This clonotype was found many times. The rearrangement links TRBV7-2 to TRBJ1-5; D call uncertain. This CDR3 has 16 amino acids. Trimming cost V 1 base and J 3 bases, with 13 bases left between them. CDR1 and CDR2 from the germline V gene are SGHTA and FQGNSA. CDR3 residues: CASSLEGRGFNQPQHF. The CDR3 nucleotides are TGTGCCAGCAGCTTAGAGGGTCGAGGGTTCAATCAGCCCCAGCATTTT.

This clonotype was detected ten times or more. The chain joins TRBV4-1 to TRBJ1-3; D is unresolved. CDR3 length equals 16 residues. Trimming shortened V by 0 bases and J by 2 bases, and 11 bases separated the two germline ends. From germline, CDR1 is MGHRA and CDR2 YSYEKL. The CDR3 DNA follows: TGCGCCAGCAGCCAAGAAGGCGGTCCCCCTGGAAACACCATATATTTT. Translation: CASSQEGGPPGNTIYF.

This clonotype has a count of ten or more. V gene TRBV29-1 combines with J gene TRBJ1-2, with D uncertain. CDR1 SQVTM and CDR2 ANQGSEA come from the germline V gene. Trimming pared 4 bases from V and 2 bases from J, leaving 8 bases between. The CDR3 contains 12 residues. Written as DNA, the CDR3 is TGCAGCGTTGGAAGTGGGAACTATGGCTACACCTTC. Its protein product is CSVGSGNYGYTF.